A single sample gave rise to the 22 T cell receptor beta chains below, sequenced in a study of early T cells in non-severe SARS-CoV-2 infection. A single record per CDR3 protein comes from TCRdb applying MiXCR to the 5' RACE reads. The sample contains around 57,000 distinct CDR3 sequences, 6.2% of which appear only once. Sequencing was performed on whole blood. These TCRs come from an adult who was a healthcare worker with PCR-confirmed SARS-CoV-2 infection or an uninfected control (not recorded which).

The sample holds a few counts of this clonotype. V usage is TRBV7-6 and J usage is TRBJ1-2; TRBD1 matches 8 bases. The CDR3 length is 15 residues. Germline V CDR1 and CDR2: SGHVS, FNYEAQ. V dropped 5 bases and J dropped 7; count of bases not matched to a gene: 12. The chain's CDR3 is CASSKKGQAEVGYTF. Here the CDR3 DNA reads TGTGCCAGCAGCAAGAAGGGACAGGCCGAGGTTGGCTACACCTTC.

This clonotype is termed medium-sized. This CDR3 is CASSFGGPPTYEQYF. The CDR3, as DNA: TGCGCCAGCAGCTTCGGGGGGCCGCCGACCTACGAGCAGTACTTC. The rearrangement uses TRBV5-1 and TRBJ2-7, with D tentatively TRBD2 (7 bases). The germline V and J ends were trimmed by 2 bases and 2 bases, with 14 bases remaining between them. This CDR3 has 15 residues. Per germline, CDR1 SGHRS and CDR2 YFSETQ.

This clonotype was counted many times. The chain recombines TRBV29-1 with TRBJ2-7; D is undetermined. CDR1 is SQVTM, CDR2 ANQGSEA, per germline. CDR3 length: 11 amino acids. V gave up 6 bases and J gave up 6 bases, with 12 bases separating them. The CDR3 sequence: CSVLVNTEQYF. DNA of the CDR3: TGCAGCGTCCTCGTGAATACCGAGCAGTACTTC.

This clonotype was seen many times. The chain recombines TRBV7-2 with TRBJ1-6; no clear D. The CDR3 spans 12 residues. Trimming shortened V by 7 bases and J by 7 bases, and 8 bases separated the two germline ends. Per germline, CDR1 SGHTA and CDR2 FQGNSA. The chain's CDR3 is CASNYRNSPLHF. CDR3 sequence (DNA): TGTGCCAGCAACTACAGAAATTCACCCCTCCACTTT.

Ten or more counts support this clonotype. The chain uses TRBV29-1 and TRBJ2-7; 8 nucleotides line up with TRBD1. V shed 4 bases and J 2 bases; nucleotides not matched to a gene: 1. The germline V gene has CDR1 SQVTM and CDR2 ANQGSEA. The CDR3 totals 12 residues. As DNA, the CDR3 is TGCAGCGTTGGACAGGGGACCTACGAGCAGTACTTC. Translating gives CSVGQGTYEQYF.

The sample holds many counts of this clonotype. The chain employs TRBV12-3 or TRBV12-4 and TRBJ1-5, with 9 bases that match TRBD1. The CDR3 runs 16 residues. Trimming removed 2 bases from V and 1 base from J; junction bases left unmatched: 3. CDR3 bases: TGTGCCAGCAGTTTAAGGACAGGGGAGAGCAATCAGCCCCAGCATTTT. Its protein product is CASSLRTGESNQPQHF.

The CDR3 DNA follows: TGTGCCAGCAGCCTTCGGACAGCCGGCGCGGAGACCCAGTACTTC. Residues: CASSLRTAGAETQYF. The chain employs TRBV7-2 and TRBJ2-5; TRBD1 might be the D (6 bases). Trimming took 5 bases from V and 5 from J, leaving 18 bases between them. The CDR3 runs to 15 residues. Germline CDR1 and CDR2: SGHTA and FQGNSA.

This clonotype was picked up many times. DNA for the CDR3: TGTGCCAGCAGCTCAGGACAGGGGAGGACTGAAGCTTTCTTT. Amino acid sequence: CASSSGQGRTEAFF. The J gene is TRBJ1-1, the V gene TRBV7-2; 9 bases line up with TRBD1. The CDR3 contains 14 residues. V lost 4 bases and J lost 5; bases outside the gene matches: 5. CDR1 and CDR2 from the germline V gene are SGHTA and FQGNSA.

This clonotype was observed at least ten times. This rearrangement joins TRBV7-9 to TRBJ2-1, with D possibly being TRBD1 (5 bases). CDR3 length: 16 residues. The V and J ends lost 3 bases and 6 bases respectively, with 18 bases between them. Per the germline V gene, CDR1 is SEHNR and CDR2 is FQNEAQ (reference sequence). CDR3 nucleotides: TGTGCCAGCAGCTTCAAACAGGCACGCCCCATCAATGAGCAGTTCTTC. It yields the protein CASSFKQARPINEQFF. Looking up the rest from reference TRBV7-9 and TRBJ2-1 gives the full variable domain: DTGVSQNPRHKITKRGQNVTFRCDPISEHNRLYWYRQTLGQGPEFLTYFQNEAQLEKSRLLSDRFSAERPKGSFSTLEIQRTEQGDSAMYLCASSFKQARPINEQFFGPGTRLTVL.

This clonotype showed up many times. The chain has TRBV30 and TRBJ1-6, with 7 bases aligning to TRBD1. V lost 3 bases, J lost 10 bases, and 6 bases stayed unmatched. Looked up from germline, CDR1 is GTSNPN and CDR2 is SVGIG (reference sequence). The CDR3 has 13 amino acids. CDR3 loop: CAWRTGPNSPLHF. The CDR3 nucleotides read TGTGCCTGGAGGACAGGGCCCAACTCACCCCTCCACTTT.

This clonotype qualifies as medium-sized. V usage is TRBV28 and J usage is TRBJ1-6, with D unresolved. Trimming removed 2 bases at V and 11 bases at J, with 13 bases between. The CDR3 sequence is 14 residues long. Germline V gene sequence: CDR1 MDHEN, CDR2 SYDVKM. The CDR3 sequence: CASSLSSASAPLHF. The CDR3, as DNA: TGTGCCAGCAGTTTAAGTTCCGCGTCGGCACCCCTCCACTTT.

The table lists this clonotype with many counts. This rearrangement joins TRBV15 to TRBJ1-5; 9 bases align to TRBD1. The ends lost 4 bases at V and 4 bases at J; junction bases unmatched: 5. The CDR3 spans 15 residues. The germline V gene encodes CDR1 LNHNV and CDR2 YYDKDF (reference sequence). CDR3 nucleotide sequence: TGTGCCACCAGCAACGATGACAGGGGGAATCAGCCCCAGCATTTT. Protein product: CATSNDDRGNQPQHF.

This clonotype has just a few counts. The J gene is TRBJ2-5, the V gene TRBV7-9; TRBD1 matches 8 bases. The germline V gene encodes CDR1 SEHNR and CDR2 FQNEAQ (reference sequence). The CDR3 sequence is 15 residues long. The V gene end was trimmed by 5 bases and the J gene end by 4 bases; junction bases not matched to a gene: 9. CDR3 region: CASSAVGQGGETQYF. CDR3 bases: TGTGCCAGCAGCGCCGTTGGACAGGGAGGAGAGACCCAGTACTTC.

At least ten counts were recorded for this clonotype. The V and J genes are TRBV9 and TRBJ2-3; D remains unclear. Trimming removed 0 bases at V and 5 bases at J, with 13 bases between. The CDR3 runs to 15 residues. Germline V lookup: CDR1 SGDLS, CDR2 YYNGEE. This chain's CDR3 is CASSVAGVVLDTQYF. For the CDR3, the DNA is TGTGCCAGCAGCGTAGCTGGGGTAGTCCTAGATACGCAGTATTTT.

The chain joins TRBV13 to TRBJ2-2; 12 positions agree with TRBD1. The CDR3 is 17 amino acids. V was pared by 3 bases and J by 4 bases, with 6 bases of the junction left unmatched. Looked up from germline, CDR1 is PRHDT and CDR2 is FYEKMQ (reference sequence). The CDR3 sequence is CASSLGQGASGTGELFF. In DNA form, the CDR3 reads TGTGCCAGCAGCTTGGGACAGGGGGCCTCGGGCACCGGGGAGCTGTTTTTT.

This clonotype was observed a few times. J is TRBJ2-5 and V is TRBV7-2, with 9 bases aligning to TRBD1. Germline CDR1 and CDR2: SGHTA and FQGNSA. The CDR3 contains 13 residues. After removal of 5 bases from V and 4 bases from J, the junction contained 2 bases not matched to a gene. The DNA for the CDR3 is TGTGCCAGCAGCGCGGACAGGGGAGAGACCCAGTACTTC. Its translation is CASSADRGETQYF.

The chain is built from TRBV3-1 and TRBJ2-5, with D maybe TRBD2 (6 bases). This CDR3 is 15 amino acids long. From germline, CDR1 is LGHDT and CDR2 YNNKEL (reference sequence). V gave up 2 bases and J gave up 7 bases, with 17 bases separating them. This chain's CDR3 is CASSQPPGAAGTQYF. The DNA of the CDR3 is TGTGCCAGCAGCCAACCCCCGGGAGCCGCGGGGACCCAGTACTTC.

This clonotype has just a few counts. V gene TRBV29-1 combines with J gene TRBJ1-4; the match to TRBD1 covers 9 bases. CDR1 and CDR2 (germline): SQVTM, ANQGSEA. The V segment lost 6 bases and the J segment 8 bases; nucleotides outside the gene matches: 10. The CDR3 is 14 amino acids. The CDR3 bases are TGCAGCGTACTTAGGGACAGGGCAAACGAAAAACTGTTTTTT. Its protein product is CSVLRDRANEKLFF.

This clonotype came up many times. V is TRBV11-3 and J is TRBJ2-1, with D possibly TRBD1 on 5 matching bases. V was cut by 5 bases and J by 5 bases, with 10 bases left in between. CDR1 and CDR2 (germline): SGHNT, YENEEA. This CDR3 spans 13 amino acids. The CDR3 spells CASSSQGHNEQFF. DNA of the CDR3: TGTGCCAGCAGCAGCCAGGGCCACAATGAGCAGTTCTTC. Full variable domain (remainder filled in from reference TRBV11-3 and TRBJ2-1): EAGVVQSPRYKIIEKKQPVAFWCNPISGHNTLYWYLQNLGQGPELLIRYENEEAVDDSQLPKDRFSAERLKGVDSTLKIQPAELGDSAVYLCASSSQGHNEQFFGPGTRLTVL.

Many counts were recorded for this clonotype. This chain joins TRBV5-1 and TRBJ2-1; TRBD1 is a possible D gene (7 bases). CDR1 and CDR2 from the germline V gene are SGHRS and YFSETQ. CDR3 length equals 14 residues. Trimming cost V 4 bases and J 8 bases, with 16 bases left between them. DNA for the CDR3: TGCGCCAGCAGCCCGGCCGACAGGGACTATGAGCAGTTCTTC. Protein: CASSPADRDYEQFF.

The rearrangement joins TRBV7-9 to TRBJ2-5; TRBD2 agrees at 7 bases. The J segment lost 2 bases and the V segment lost 3 bases, leaving 3 bases of the junction unmatched. The CDR3 length is 14 residues. The germline V gene has CDR1 SEHNR and CDR2 FQNEAQ (reference sequence). The CDR3 sequence is CASSFQAGQETQYF. CDR3 sequence (DNA): TGTGCCAGCAGCTTCCAAGCGGGACAAGAGACCCAGTACTTC.

This clonotype has a handful of counts. V is TRBV7-9 and J is TRBJ2-1; 7 bases fit TRBD1. V was pared by 4 bases and J by 7 bases, with 7 bases of the junction left unmatched. The CDR3 sequence is 14 residues long. Germline V gives CDR1 SEHNR, CDR2 FQNEAQ (reference sequence). The DNA for the CDR3 is TGTGCCAGCAGCTCGGGACAGCCAGGGAATGAGCAGTTCTTC. It specifies CASSSGQPGNEQFF.